This entry concerns a single T cell receptor (beta chain). Its antigen is as yet unknown. Germline V CDR1 and CDR2: LGHNA, YNFKEQ. The CDR3 is 17 amino acids. With 0 bases clipped from V and 2 bases from J, the junction kept 6 bases outside the gene matches. The source of the sample is a study of cytomegalovirus exposure and HLA in healthy donors. Study-wide findings and caveats: Presence/absence comparisons presumed near-even sequencing depth among donors. The majority of CMV-associated TCR beta chains were reported as apparently HLA-restricted in a later analysis. There were reportedly fewer N-insertions in an Asian-associated ancestry cluster than the approximately 630-donor mean, in a later analysis.

PCR primers comprised 60 Vbeta and 13 Jbeta primers. Sequencing used immunoSEQ multiplex PCR; TCRdb keeps in-frame clones, though not all of them. The table has about 180,000 clones, more than 75% seen once. This sequence originates from a woman in her 30s in good health and CMV-seropositive. The sample consisted of PBMCs. The V gene is TRBV4-2, the J gene TRBJ1-4; 7 nucleotides line up with TRBD1. The CDR3 sequence is CASSQDPGGGTNEKLFF. CDR3 DNA: TGTGCCAGCAGCCAAGATCCGGGAGGGGGCACTAATGAAAAACTGTTTTTT.